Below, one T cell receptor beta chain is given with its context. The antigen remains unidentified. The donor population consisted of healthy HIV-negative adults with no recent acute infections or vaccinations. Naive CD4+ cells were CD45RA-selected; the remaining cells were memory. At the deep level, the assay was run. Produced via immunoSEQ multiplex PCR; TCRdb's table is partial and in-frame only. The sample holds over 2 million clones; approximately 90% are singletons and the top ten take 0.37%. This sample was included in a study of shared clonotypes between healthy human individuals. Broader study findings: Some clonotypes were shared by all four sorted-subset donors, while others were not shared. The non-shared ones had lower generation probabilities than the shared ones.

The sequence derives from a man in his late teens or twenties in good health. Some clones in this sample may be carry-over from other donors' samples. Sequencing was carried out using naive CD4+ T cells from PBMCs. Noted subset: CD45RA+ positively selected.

DNA of the CDR3: TGTGCCAGCAGCTTAGTTTTGATGAACCGCTATGAAAAACTGTTTTTT. It specifies CASSLVLMNRYEKLFF. The J gene is TRBJ1-4, the V gene TRBV7-9; D gene unclear. Germline lookup yields CDR1 SEHNR and CDR2 FQNEAQ (reference sequence). The germline V and J ends were trimmed by 1 base and 6 bases, with 15 bases remaining between them. There are 16 residues in the CDR3.